These 22 T cell receptor beta chains came from one sample sequenced in a study of graft-versus-host responses after intestinal transplantation. Tissue processing of the graft released intraepithelial and lamina propria lymphocytes from it. The data were produced by immunoSEQ multiplex PCR, yet TCRdb's version contains in-frame clones alone and is incomplete. The sample lists around 18,000 clones, 65% to 90% occurring once. Sequencing was performed on ileum tissue, taken 17 days after transplant. All receptors come from a human patient who received an intestinal transplant, so some T cells may come from the graft donor.

The chain uses TRBV28 and TRBJ2-5; tentatively, D is TRBD1 (5 bases). Germline assignment: CDR1 MDHEN and CDR2 SYDVKM. V lost 7 bases to trimming and J lost 1 base, with 13 bases between them. The CDR3 runs 14 residues. The CDR3 DNA reads TGTGCCAGCACCTTCTCAGGGTTCCAAGAGACCCAGTACTTC. Its protein product is CASTFSGFQETQYF.

The genes are TRBV5-6 and TRBJ2-2, with 9 bases that match TRBD2. V dropped 2 bases and J dropped 7; count of bases not matched to a gene: 9. Per germline, CDR1 SGHDT and CDR2 YYEEEE. The CDR3 contains 16 residues. The CDR3 region is CASSFGSGRAIGELFF. The CDR3 region has the DNA TGTGCCAGCAGCTTTGGTAGCGGGAGAGCGATCGGGGAGCTGTTTTTT.

The chain employs TRBV15 and TRBJ1-2; possible D gene TRBD1, 5 bases. The V gene's germline CDR1 is LNHNV and CDR2 YYDKDF (reference sequence). The CDR3 sequence is 14 residues long. Trimming cost V 0 bases and J 5 bases, with 10 bases left between them. CDR3 region: CATSRDGTEYGYTF. DNA of the CDR3: TGTGCCACCAGCAGAGACGGGACTGAGTATGGCTACACCTTC.

The chain has TRBV11-1 and TRBJ2-7; 13 bases map to TRBD2. The germline V gene has CDR1 SGHAT and CDR2 FQDESV (reference sequence). This CDR3 is built from 16 residues. J lost 2 bases, V lost 2 bases, and 3 bases had no gene match. CDR3 region: CASSLSGTSGTYEQYF. CDR3 coding DNA: TGTGCCAGCAGCTTATCCGGGACTAGCGGGACCTACGAGCAGTACTTC.

This chain joins TRBV30 and TRBJ2-7, with D possibly being TRBD2 (6 bases). CDR3 length equals 12 residues. Trimming left V 4 bases short and J 4 bases short, with 11 bases between. Germline-derived CDR1 and CDR2 are GTSNPN and SVGIG (reference sequence). The CDR3 DNA is TGTGCCTGGAAAGGGACTTTTTACGAGCAGTACTTC. This codes for CAWKGTFYEQYF.

This clone was counted between two and nine times. V and J are TRBV6-1 and TRBJ2-3; TRBD1 aligns across 7 bases. Trimming took 5 bases from V and 2 from J; bases not matched to a gene: 1. The germline V gene has CDR1 MNHNS and CDR2 SASEGT. This CDR3 spans 13 amino acids. The chain's CDR3 is CASSTGDTDTQYF. CDR3 coding DNA: TGTGCCAGCAGTACAGGGGACACAGATACGCAGTATTTT.

CDR3 residues: CASSVVINTGELFF. The CDR3 region has the DNA TGTGCCAGCAGCGTAGTGATTAACACCGGGGAGCTGTTTTTT. The chain employs TRBV9 and TRBJ2-2; no clear D. Germline lookup yields CDR1 SGDLS and CDR2 YYNGEE. V was trimmed by 0 bases and J by 2 bases, leaving 5 bases between them. The CDR3 spans 14 residues.

This rearrangement joins TRBV27 to TRBJ2-1, with 10 nucleotides matching TRBD2. V lost 5 bases to trimming and J lost 8 bases; unmatched junction nucleotides: 9. Germline V gene data show CDR1 as MNHEY and CDR2 as SMNVEV (reference sequence). This CDR3 spans 15 amino acids. This CDR3 is CASSILAGVWDEQFF. Here the CDR3 DNA reads TGTGCCAGCAGTATCCTAGCGGGAGTATGGGATGAGCAGTTCTTC.

The chain couples TRBV19 to TRBJ2-7; no firm D call. Trimming shortened V by 1 base and J by 1 base, and 8 bases separated the two germline ends. There are 14 residues in the CDR3. The germline CDR1 and CDR2 sequences are LNHDA and SQIVND (reference sequence). CDR3 coding DNA: TGTGCCAGTAGTATAGTGGGCAAGTCCTACGAGCAGTACTTC. This codes for CASSIVGKSYEQYF.

The chain recombines TRBV11-2 with TRBJ2-1; 9 bases align to TRBD2. Germline V gene sequence: CDR1 SGHAT, CDR2 FQNNGV. V was clipped by 1 base and J by 7 bases; unmatched bases: 8. This CDR3 has 16 amino acids. The chain's CDR3 is CASSLGWREGQNEQFF. In DNA form, the CDR3 reads TGTGCCAGCAGCTTAGGGTGGCGGGAGGGCCAAAATGAGCAGTTCTTC.

V gene TRBV5-1 combines with J gene TRBJ1-1; 9 bases map to TRBD1. After removal of 4 bases from V and 5 bases from J, the junction contained 12 bases not matched to a gene. Germline lookup yields CDR1 SGHRS and CDR2 YFSETQ. This CDR3 contains 16 residues. CDR3 amino acids: CASSRRQGVERTEAFF. Written as DNA, the CDR3 is TGCGCCAGCAGCAGACGACAGGGGGTTGAGAGAACTGAAGCTTTCTTT.

The V and J genes are TRBV7-3 and TRBJ1-1; D perhaps matches TRBD1 (6 bases). Germline V CDR1 and CDR2: SGHTA, FQGTGA. The CDR3 is made up of 13 amino acids. With 6 bases removed from V and 7 bases from J, the gap between germline ends came to 15 bases. CDR3: CASREQGEGEAFF. CDR3 nucleotide sequence: TGTGCCAGCAGAGAACAGGGAGAGGGTGAAGCTTTCTTT.

This clone occurred once. V is TRBV6-5 and J is TRBJ2-3; D is perhaps TRBD1 (5 bases). The CDR3 is 13 amino acids. V shed 6 bases and J shed 2 bases, with 9 bases lying between them. CDR1 is MNHEY and CDR2 is SVGAGI in the germline V gene. The CDR3 bases are TGTGCCAGCAGCCACAGGTCCACAGATACGCAGTATTTT. It is translated as CASSHRSTDTQYF.

The rearrangement uses TRBV5-4 and TRBJ2-2; TRBD2 aligns across 12 bases. Trimming removed 3 bases from V and 7 bases from J; junction bases left unmatched: 10. The germline gives CDR1 SGHNT, CDR2 YYREEE (reference sequence). The CDR3 spans 17 residues. DNA of the CDR3: TGTGCCAGCAGCTCCCAAAAGCTAGCGGGGGGGATCGGGGAGCTGTTTTTT. The encoded protein is CASSSQKLAGGIGELFF.

This clone was found once. The chain recombines TRBV6-1 with TRBJ2-1; TRBD2 matches 7 bases. Trimming took 5 bases from V and 3 from J; bases not matched to a gene: 7. Germline loops: CDR1 MNHNS, CDR2 SASEGT. The CDR3 is 15 residues long. CDR3 nucleotides: TGTGCCAGCAGTTTAGGGCTAGCGGACTACAATGAGCAGTTCTTC. It is translated as CASSLGLADYNEQFF.

This clone was observed a single time. The V call is TRBV18, the J call TRBJ1-1; D not resolved. The germline gives CDR1 KGHSH, CDR2 LQKENI. The ends were cut back, 4 bases at V and 4 bases at J, with 7 bases in the middle. CDR3 length: 12 residues. CDR3 protein: CASSREVTEAFF. The DNA of the CDR3 is TGTGCCAGCTCACGAGAGGTCACTGAAGCTTTCTTT. Full variable domain (remainder filled in from reference TRBV18 and TRBJ1-1): NAGVMQNPRHLVRRRGQEARLRCSPMKGHSHVYWYRQLPEEGLKFMVYLQKENIIDESGMPKERFSAEFPKEGPSILRIQQVVRGDSAAYFCASSREVTEAFFGQGTRLTVV.

The count of this clone is one. Germline is not matched at one junction end, which may reflect a read error. This chain joins TRBV2 and TRBJ2-1; TRBD1 is a possible D gene (5 bases). CDR3 length: 11 amino acids. Germline V CDR1 and CDR2: SNHLY, FYNNEI. The DNA for the CDR3 is TGTGCCAGCAGCGAAGGGGATGAGCAGTTCTTC. This codes for CASSEGDEQFF.

The chain combines TRBV13 with TRBJ1-1; TRBD1 agrees at 11 bases. J gave up 6 bases and V 4 bases, and 4 bases lay outside the gene matches. The CDR3 has 14 amino acids. In germline, CDR1 is PRHDT, CDR2 FYEKMQ (reference sequence). CDR3 sequence reads: CASSSRDRGAEAFF. CDR3 DNA sequence: TGTGCCAGCAGCTCCCGGGACAGGGGGGCTGAAGCTTTCTTT. Full variable domain (remainder filled in from reference TRBV13 and TRBJ1-1): AAGVIQSPRHLIKEKRETATLKCYPIPRHDTVYWYQQGPGQDPQFLISFYEKMQSDKGSIPDRFSAQQFSDYHSELNMSSLELGDSALYFCASSSRDRGAEAFFGQGTRLTVV.

The rearrangement links TRBV28 to TRBJ2-7, with unresolved D. The CDR3 contains 12 residues. Trimming left V 4 bases short and J 6 bases short, with 10 bases between. Germline lookup yields CDR1 MDHEN and CDR2 SYDVKM. CDR3 coding DNA: TGTGCCAGCAGTTCCCAGTTCGGCGAGCAGTACTTC. Translated: CASSSQFGEQYF.

The rearrangement joins TRBV5-1 to TRBJ2-7; no clear D gene. The CDR3 extends over 10 amino acids. The V gene's germline CDR1 is SGHRS and CDR2 YFSETQ. Between the trimmed V and J ends, which lost 4 bases and 9 bases, there was a span of 8 bases. CDR3 DNA: TGCGCCAGCAGCCGTCTTGGGCAGTACTTC. Its translation is CASSRLGQYF.

This chain joins TRBV7-6 and TRBJ2-5; maybe TRBD2 (6 bases). Trimming took 1 base from V and 5 from J, leaving 20 bases between them. Germline V gives CDR1 SGHVS, CDR2 FNYEAQ. CDR3 length equals 17 residues. CDR3 bases: TGTGCCAGCAGCTTAGTTGGGGCCGGGGGTCCCCGGGAGACCCAGTACTTC. Protein sequence: CASSLVGAGGPRETQYF.

The chain recombines TRBV9 with TRBJ2-1; TRBD2 matches 10 bases. The V and J ends lost 2 bases and 7 bases, in that order; junction bases with no gene match: 9. CDR3 length: 16 amino acids. Looked up from germline, CDR1 is SGDLS and CDR2 is YYNGEE. Written as DNA, the CDR3 is TGTGCCAGCAGCGTCCGCCTAGCGGGAGAAGTGAATGAGCAGTTCTTC. Its translation: CASSVRLAGEVNEQFF.